These 9 T cell receptor gamma chains were all obtained from the same sample, sequenced in a study of gamma delta lymphoproliferative disorders and STAT genes. TCRdb called clones from the multiplex PCR reads again using CATT. The sample has a few thousand gamma-chain clones, just over 9.5% seen once. PBMCs from patients and controls supplied the genomic DNA for sequencing. The sequencing input was blood. These receptors came from a human donor with gamma-delta T-cell large granular lymphocyte leukemia.

This clone is labeled medium-sized. The DNA is omitted, as the CDR3 cannot be located on it reliably, and the CDR3 follows TCRdb's listing. The V gene call reads TRGV11; no J gene was called. TRGV11 is known as an ORF, though its function is uncertain. The CDR3 is made up of 17 amino acids, end residues included. The CDR3 here is CTTVPAGLGNQYYKKLF.

This rearrangement joins TRGV9 to TRGJ1 or TRGJ2. Assignment of the J gene here rests on matching the DNA to germline, because TCRdb gives none. Germline V CDR1 and CDR2: GITISATS, ISYDGTV (reference sequence). The CDR3 totals 14 residues. Trimming took 3 bases from V and 0 from J; bases not matched to a gene: 5. The CDR3 here is CALWEITNYYKKLF. Here the CDR3 DNA reads TGTGCCTTGTGGGAGATTACGAATTATTATAAGAAACTCTTT.

On this clone itself: It is unclear where the CDR3 begins or ends on the DNA, so no DNA is shown, and the CDR3 is as TCRdb lists it. The V gene call reads TRGV11; no J gene was called. TRGV11 is noted as an ORF with a role that remains uncertain. 23 amino acids form the CDR3, both terminal residues included. CDR3 in amino acids: CTTVPAGLGDGRYAIPNYYKKLF.

Only a few counts were recorded for this clone. The gene calls are TRGV9 and TRGJ1 or TRGJ2. No J gene is reported in TCRdb; it was inferred here by comparing the DNA with germline. CDR1 is GITISATS and CDR2 is ISYDGTV in the germline V gene (reference sequence). J lost 2 bases, V lost 4 bases, and 8 bases had no gene match. The CDR3 totals 14 residues. The CDR3 DNA is TGTGCCTTGTGGGACGGTGCGGATTATTATAAGAAACTCTTT. Its protein is CALWDGADYYKKLF.

The chain joins TRGV4 to TRGJ1 or TRGJ2. The J gene, absent from TCRdb, was called here by matching the DNA to germline. The CDR3 is made up of 11 amino acids. Per germline, CDR1 EGSTGY and CDR2 YDSYTSSV. V lost 9 bases to trimming and J lost 9 bases; unmatched junction nucleotides: 11. Here the CDR3 reads CATPRIGKKLF. The CDR3 nucleotides read TGTGCCACCCCCCGGATTGGTAAGAAACTCTTT.

In this sample, this clone is medium-sized (0.01 to 0.1%). Other DNA sequences in the sample encode the same CDR3. The gene calls are TRGV2 and TRGJ1 or TRGJ2. TCRdb gives no J gene; it was assigned here by matching the DNA to germline. The CDR3 sequence is 11 residues long. The V gene's germline CDR1 is EGSNGY and CDR2 YDSYNSKV. V was clipped by 1 base and J by 8 bases; unmatched bases: 2. This CDR3 reads CATWDGHKKLF. The CDR3 nucleotides are TGTGCCACCTGGGACGGCCATAAGAAACTCTTT.

This clone is labeled as medium-sized. The chain uses TRGV10 and TRGJ1 or TRGJ2. Assignment of the J gene here rests on matching the DNA to germline, because TCRdb gives none. TRGV10 is an ORF for which the function is uncertain. The CDR3 covers 10 residues. The ends lost 10 bases at V and 9 bases at J; junction bases unmatched: 7. CDR3 in amino acids: CAASIIKKLF. The CDR3 DNA sequence: TGTGCTGCGTCGATAATTAAGAAACTCTTT.

The chain links TRGV4 to TRGJ1 or TRGJ2. Because TCRdb records no J gene, it was assigned here through a match of the DNA to germline. V shed 6 bases and J 4 bases; nucleotides not matched to a gene: 3. The CDR3 runs 11 residues. Germline loops: CDR1 EGSTGY, CDR2 YDSYTSSV. CDR3 coding DNA: TGTGCCACCTGGCGGTATTATAAGAAACTCTTT. Encoded protein: CATWRYYKKLF.

This clone was detected a few times. The DNA is left out, because the CDR3 cannot be placed on it with certainty; the CDR3 is given as TCRdb lists it. CDR3 sequence reads: CTTVPAGSPFHGWFKIF. The V gene reported is TRGV11; the J gene is uncalled. TRGV11 is an open reading frame whose function is uncertain. A total of 17 residues make up the CDR3, ends included.